The sequence of this T cell receptor beta chain was determined in a study of cytomegalovirus exposure and HLA in healthy donors. General study findings and limits: Reportedly, HLA-A and HLA-B alleles of most subjects were accurately predicted from TCR beta. A later analysis reported that several of the most significant clusters appeared to be linked to common viral pathogens, among them Epstein-Barr virus. Presence/absence analyses took donor sequencing depth as roughly uniform.

With 60 Vbeta and 13 Jbeta primers, the PCR was carried out. Sequenced by immunoSEQ multiplex PCR; TCRdb stores in-frame clones only, minus some. The sample has approximately 120,000 clones, 73% seen once. CDR3 length: 13 amino acids. V shed 5 bases and J shed 4 bases, with 11 bases lying between them. Per the germline V gene, CDR1 is SGHTA and CDR2 is FQGTGA. On this clone: Its target is not known.

The chain uses TRBV7-3 and TRBJ1-1; TRBD1 might be the D (6 bases). Sequences were obtained from PBMCs. The receptor was derived from a man aged 35 to 55 in good health and CMV-seronegative. CDR3 nucleotides: TGTGCCAGCAGCGCAACAGGGATCACTGAAGCTTTCTTT. It yields the protein CASSATGITEAFF.